Listed below are T cell receptor beta chains from one sample, sequenced in a study of patients and donors after allogeneic stem cell transplantation. In TCRdb, the RT-PCR reads were re-called with MiXCR into one record per CDR3 protein. The sample consists of roughly 880,000 distinct CDR3 sequences, over 15% of them appearing once. The sequenced sample consisted of blood, either unsorted or a sorted T cell fraction (not recorded which). These TCRs come from a human donor who was either an allogeneic HSCT recipient or a stem cell or donor lymphocyte infusion donor (not recorded which). It is not recorded whose cells these are; they may come from a transplant donor. CDR3s include the opening cysteine and the closing phenylalanine or tryptophan.

>TRBJ2-7|TRBV15
CATSTTMGVPYEQYF
>TRBJ2-2|TRBV2
CASSGARHTGELFF
>TRBJ2-7|TRBV7-2
CASSLADRGPQYF
>TRBJ1-6|TRBV18
CASSPAQQRNSPLHF
>TRBJ2-5|TRBV25-1
CASSVGGASGKETQYF
>TRBJ1-2|TRBV6-5
CASSYLGLLDGYTF
>TRBJ1-1|TRBV20-1
CSARGDSLNTEAFF
>TRBJ2-7|TRBV2
CASSTNRGPSYEQYF
>TRBJ2-3|TRBV4-2
CASSQEEGGLGRTDTQYF
>TRBJ2-2|TRBV5-1
CAGSIRETGELFF
>TRBJ1-1|TRBV14
CASSPTGVAEAFF
>TRBJ1-2|TRBV6-4
CASSDRWVEGNYGYTF
>TRBJ2-5|TRBV12-3/TRBV12-4
CASSMDRDFQETQYF
>TRBJ1-2|TRBV4-3
CASSQADRDYGYTF
>TRBJ1-4|TRBV20-1
CSARDKTGRNEKLFF
>TRBJ2-1|TRBV9
CASSVLAGGPNEQFF
>TRBJ2-1|TRBV7-9
CASSVRDRVYEQFF
>TRBJ2-5|TRBV12-3/TRBV12-4
CASSLGRTGLPQYF
>TRBJ1-2|TRBV4-3
CASSHQQGYGYTF
>TRBJ1-6|TRBV21-1
CASKTVGSSYNSPLHF
>TRBJ2-1|TRBV6-2/TRBV6-3
CASSYIGGAGRNEQFF
>TRBJ2-7|TRBV7-6
CASSSPGLAGAYPPSSYEQYF
>TRBJ2-3|TRBV5-8
CARGLAGFSRDTQYF
>TRBJ2-5|TRBV5-8
CASSLTYQETQYF
>TRBJ2-4|TRBV9
CASSVGQGAGNIQYF
>TRBJ1-3|TRBV5-5
CASSSQDKRGNTIYF
>TRBJ2-1|TRBV12-3/TRBV12-4
CASSFLRGENEQFF
>TRBJ2-5|TRBV4-2
CASSQEVLQETQYF
>TRBJ2-1|TRBV12-3/TRBV12-4
CARGALDSVNEQFF
>TRBJ2-2|TRBV6-2/TRBV6-3
CASSYLGSIGELFF
>TRBJ2-1|TRBV5-6
CASSTRLAGGEQFF
>TRBJ2-7|TRBV19
CASSMGSSYEQYF
>TRBJ1-2|TRBV2
CASSEQPGGGYTF
>TRBJ2-5|TRBV4-3
CASSQDPLSAETQYF
>TRBJ1-6|TRBV20-1
CSARYGGNSPLHF
>TRBJ1-6|TRBV12-3/TRBV12-4
CASSPRQGGTYNSPLHF
>TRBJ1-1|TRBV6-5
CASSYPLRGQRNTEAFF
>TRBJ2-7|TRBV4-3
CASSRQQGALNEQYF
>TRBJ2-7|TRBV7-9
CASSREGIEQYF
>TRBJ2-5|TRBV20-1
CSARDWDSRETQYF
>TRBJ1-1|TRBV20-1
CSARGRYTEAFF